Described below is a single T cell receptor (beta chain) sequence and its context. Its specificity is unknown. The data were produced by immunoSEQ multiplex PCR, yet TCRdb's version contains in-frame clones alone and is incomplete. The table lists nearly 50,000 clones, around 90% of them singletons, with roughly 6.8% in the top ten. Germline V gene sequence: CDR1 MNHNY, CDR2 SVGAGI (reference sequence). The V segment lost 7 bases and the J segment 6 bases; nucleotides outside the gene matches: 10. CDR3 size: 15 residues. The sample comes from a study of OX40 agonist ivuxolimab in advanced cancers. Findings and caveats of the study: At 0.1 to 3.0 mg/kg and by week 6, CD4+ and CD8+ T cells in the blood had expanded clonally.

The sample was CD4+ or CD8+ T cells sorted from blood, taken in a trial of the OX40 agonist ivuxolimab. This chain links TRBV6-6 with TRBJ2-1; TRBD1 matches at 9 bases. The clonotype originates from an adult with an advanced solid tumor such as melanoma, head and neck, liver or kidney cancer. The CDR3 coding sequence is TGTGCCAGCATCTCCGGACAGGGGAGGATCAATGAGCAGTTCTTC. Translated: CASISGQGRINEQFF.